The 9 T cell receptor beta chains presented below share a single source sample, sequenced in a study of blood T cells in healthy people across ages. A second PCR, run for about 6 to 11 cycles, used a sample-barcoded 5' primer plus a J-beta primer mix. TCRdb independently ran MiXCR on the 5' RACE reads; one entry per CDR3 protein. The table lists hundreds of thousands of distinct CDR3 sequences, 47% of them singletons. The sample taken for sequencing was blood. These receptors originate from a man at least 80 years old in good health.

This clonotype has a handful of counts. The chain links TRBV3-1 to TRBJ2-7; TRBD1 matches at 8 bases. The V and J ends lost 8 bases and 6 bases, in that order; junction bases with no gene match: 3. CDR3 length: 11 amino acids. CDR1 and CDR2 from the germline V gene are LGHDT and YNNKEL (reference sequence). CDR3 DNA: TGTGCCAGCCGACAGGGGCGCGAGCAGTACTTC. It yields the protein CASRQGREQYF.

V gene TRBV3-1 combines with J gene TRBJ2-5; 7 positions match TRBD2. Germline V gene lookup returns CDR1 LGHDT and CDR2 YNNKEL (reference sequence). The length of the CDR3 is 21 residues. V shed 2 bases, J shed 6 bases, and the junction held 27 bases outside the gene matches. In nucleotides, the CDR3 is TGTGCCAGCAGCCAACCTAATAAAGCGACTAGCCTGGTGGGAAAGGTGAAGACCCAGTACTTC. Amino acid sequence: CASSQPNKATSLVGKVKTQYF.

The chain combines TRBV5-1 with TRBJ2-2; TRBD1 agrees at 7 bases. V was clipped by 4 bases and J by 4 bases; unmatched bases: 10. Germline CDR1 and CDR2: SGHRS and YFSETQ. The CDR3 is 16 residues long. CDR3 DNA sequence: TGCGCCAGCAGCCTAACAGGGGTCTCGGGCACCGGGGAGCTGTTTTTT. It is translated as CASSLTGVSGTGELFF.

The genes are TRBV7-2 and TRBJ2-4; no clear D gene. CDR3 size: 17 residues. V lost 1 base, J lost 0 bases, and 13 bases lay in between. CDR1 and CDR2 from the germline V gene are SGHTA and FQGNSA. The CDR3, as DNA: TGTGCCAGCAGCTTAGACGGCAAGACAATAGCCAAAAACATTCAGTACTTC. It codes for CASSLDGKTIAKNIQYF.

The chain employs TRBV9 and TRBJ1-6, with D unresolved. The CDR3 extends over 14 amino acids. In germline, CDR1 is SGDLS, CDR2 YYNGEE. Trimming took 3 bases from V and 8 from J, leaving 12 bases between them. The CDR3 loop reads CASSDPRGDSPLHF. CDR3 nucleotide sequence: TGTGCCAGCAGCGACCCCCGGGGAGATTCACCCCTCCACTTT.

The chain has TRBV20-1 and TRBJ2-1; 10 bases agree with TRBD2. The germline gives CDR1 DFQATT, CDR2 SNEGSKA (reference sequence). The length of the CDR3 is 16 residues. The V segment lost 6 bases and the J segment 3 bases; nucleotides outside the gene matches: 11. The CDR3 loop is CSAPLLGTSDYNEQFF. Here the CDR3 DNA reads TGCAGTGCCCCCCTGCTTGGGACTAGCGACTACAATGAGCAGTTCTTC.

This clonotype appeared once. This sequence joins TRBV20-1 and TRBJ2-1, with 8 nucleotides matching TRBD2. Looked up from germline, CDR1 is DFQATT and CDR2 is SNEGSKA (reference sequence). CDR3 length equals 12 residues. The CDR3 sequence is CAPGGPNNEQFF. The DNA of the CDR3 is TGCGCGCCGGGGGGGCCGAATAATGAGCAGTTCTTC.

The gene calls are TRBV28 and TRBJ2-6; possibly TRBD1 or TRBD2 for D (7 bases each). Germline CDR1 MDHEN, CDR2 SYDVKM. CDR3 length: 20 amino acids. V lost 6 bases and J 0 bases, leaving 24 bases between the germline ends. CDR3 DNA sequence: TGTGCCAGCAGGGGTCCCCGCCAGGCCAGGGGGGGCTCTGGGGCCAACGTCCTGACTTTC. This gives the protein CASRGPRQARGGSGANVLTF.

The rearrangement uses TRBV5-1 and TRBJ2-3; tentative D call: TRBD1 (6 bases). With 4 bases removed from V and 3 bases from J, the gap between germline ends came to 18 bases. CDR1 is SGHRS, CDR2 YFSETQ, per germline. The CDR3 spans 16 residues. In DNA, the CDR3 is TGCGCCAGCAGCCGCCAGAACGGACAGAGGACAGATACGCAGTATTTT. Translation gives CASSRQNGQRTDTQYF.